The next 21 T cell receptor beta chains were all read from a single sample in a study of cytomegalovirus exposure and HLA in healthy donors. Only in-frame clones appear in the TCRdb table, and some are missing; sequencing was by immunoSEQ multiplex PCR. The sample holds 100,000 to 150,000 clones, roughly nine tenths seen once. The sample was PBMCs. These receptors came from a woman under 30 in good health and CMV-seronegative.

The CDR3 region has the DNA TGTGCCAGCAGCGGGGAGAATGAGCAGTTCTTC. This codes for CASSGENEQFF. The chain carries TRBV7-2 and TRBJ2-1, with a possible D match to TRBD2 (5 bases). The length of the CDR3 is 11 residues. Trimming shortened V by 5 bases and J by 7 bases, and 6 bases separated the two germline ends. The germline V gene encodes CDR1 SGHTA and CDR2 FQGNSA.

Only one count was recorded for this clone. The chain links TRBV19 to TRBJ1-1; TRBD1 might be the D (5 bases). The CDR3 consists of 16 residues. The V end was cut by 6 bases, the J end by 1 base, with 18 bases between. CDR1 and CDR2 (germline): LNHDA, SQIVND (reference sequence). The chain's CDR3 is CASRPGRNRRNTEAFF. The CDR3 nucleotides read TGTGCCAGTAGACCCGGAAGAAACAGGCGGAACACTGAAGCTTTCTTT. The entire variable domain, with the rest obtained from reference TRBV19 and TRBJ1-1, is as follows: DGGITQSPKYLFRKEGQNVTLSCEQNLNHDAMYWYRQDPGQGLRLIYYSQIVNDFQKGDIAEGYSVSREKKESFPLTVTSAQKNPTAFYLCASRPGRNRRNTEAFFGQGTRLTVV.

The V and J genes are TRBV10-1 and TRBJ2-7; D may be TRBD2 (6 bases). The V end lost 4 bases, the J end lost 6 bases, and 7 bases lay between the germline ends. The CDR3 loop spans 11 amino acids. Germline V gives CDR1 WNHNN, CDR2 SYGVQD (reference sequence). Here the CDR3 reads CASSAGGEQYF. CDR3 DNA sequence: TGCGCCAGCAGTGCCGGGGGCGAGCAGTACTTC.

The V and J genes are TRBV5-8 and TRBJ1-2, with 7 bases fitting TRBD1. V was pared by 0 bases and J by 8 bases, with 7 bases of the junction left unmatched. The CDR3 length is 14 residues. Germline CDR1 is SGHTS and CDR2 is YDEGEE. The CDR3 region is CASSLGVGQRGYTF. The CDR3 DNA follows: TGTGCCAGCAGCTTGGGCGTGGGACAGAGAGGCTACACCTTC.

The rearrangement uses TRBV16 and TRBJ1-5; D remains ambiguous. The CDR3 has 14 amino acids. Germline-derived CDR1 and CDR2 are KGHSY and FQNENV. Between the trimmed V and J ends, which lost 0 bases and 10 bases, there was a span of 13 bases. CDR3 sequence reads: CASSQSPGSLPQHF. The CDR3 nucleotides read TGTGCCAGCAGCCAATCGCCTGGTAGTCTCCCCCAGCATTTT.

The chain recombines TRBV6-5 with TRBJ1-2; D gene ambiguous. The CDR3 consists of 14 residues. The germline V gene encodes CDR1 MNHEY and CDR2 SVGAGI. Trimming left V 2 bases short and J 0 bases short, with 7 bases between. The CDR3 here is CASSYGSANYGYTF. The CDR3 nucleotides are TGTGCCAGCAGTTACGGCTCCGCTAACTATGGCTACACCTTC.

This clone was observed once. The chain uses TRBV5-1 and TRBJ2-2, with 9 nucleotides matching TRBD1. The CDR3 runs to 20 residues. V gave up 0 bases and J gave up 4 bases; unmatched junction bases: 16. Germline values: CDR1 SGHRS, CDR2 YFSETQ. The CDR3 loop reads CASSLVPVGDRETRTGELFF. The CDR3 DNA reads as TGCGCCAGCAGCTTGGTTCCCGTTGGGGACAGGGAAACCCGCACCGGGGAGCTGTTTTTT.

This chain links TRBV29-1 with TRBJ2-1; 7 bases align to TRBD2. There are 14 residues in the CDR3. The germline V gene has CDR1 SQVTM and CDR2 ANQGSEA. With 3 bases clipped from V and 5 bases from J, the junction kept 7 bases outside the gene matches. The CDR3 loop is CSVDLASGNNEQFF. The CDR3 bases are TGCAGCGTTGACCTGGCTAGCGGAAACAATGAGCAGTTCTTC.

The J gene is TRBJ1-1, the V gene TRBV7-2; D remains ambiguous. The V and J ends lost 1 base and 4 bases respectively, with 7 bases between them. This CDR3 is 13 amino acids long. The germline V gene encodes CDR1 SGHTA and CDR2 FQGNSA. The CDR3 DNA reads TGTGCCAGCAGCTTAGAGCGGGGCACTGAAGCTTTCTTT. Translated: CASSLERGTEAFF. Combining the CDR3 with reference TRBV7-2 and TRBJ1-1 gives the whole variable domain GAGVSQSPSNKVTEKGKDVELRCDPISGHTALYWYRQSLGQGLEFLIYFQGNSAPDKSGLPSDRFSAERTGGSVSTLTIQRTQQEDSAVYLCASSLERGTEAFFGQGTRLTVV.

The J gene is TRBJ2-1, the V gene TRBV25-1; TRBD2 matches at 13 bases. The J segment lost 5 bases and the V segment lost 2 bases, leaving 3 bases of the junction unmatched. CDR3 length: 16 amino acids. CDR1 is MGHDK and CDR2 is SYGVNS in the germline V gene. The CDR3 nucleotides read TGTGCCAGCAGTGAAGGGACTAGCGGGGTCAACAATGAGCAGTTCTTC. Its translation: CASSEGTSGVNNEQFF.

This rearrangement joins TRBV9 to TRBJ2-7; TRBD1 matches 10 bases. From germline, CDR1 is SGDLS and CDR2 YYNGEE. V was clipped by 0 bases and J by 5 bases; unmatched bases: 5. The CDR3 spans 15 residues. The CDR3 coding sequence is TGTGCCAGCAGCGTAGCCGGGACAGGGGTCGACGAGCAGTACTTC. This codes for CASSVAGTGVDEQYF. The full variable domain, in which reference TRBV9 and TRBJ2-7 provide the parts outside the CDR3, is DSGVTQTPKHLITATGQRVTLRCSPRSGDLSVYWYQQSLDQGLQFLIQYYNGEERAKGNILERFSAQQFPDLHSELNLSSLELGDSALYFCASSVAGTGVDEQYFGPGTRLTVT.

The chain links TRBV18 to TRBJ1-4; TRBD1 is a possible D gene (5 bases). The CDR3 consists of 15 residues. The germline V gene has CDR1 KGHSH and CDR2 LQKENI. The ends were cut back, 2 bases at V and 7 bases at J, with 14 bases in the middle. The CDR3 is CASSPTRTLVEKLFF. CDR3 nucleotides: TGTGCCAGCTCACCAACTCGGACACTCGTTGAAAAACTGTTTTTT.

The chain links TRBV6-5 to TRBJ1-1; TRBD1 agrees at 8 bases. The CDR3 runs to 13 residues. Germline lookup yields CDR1 MNHEY and CDR2 SVGAGI. V shed 6 bases and J 3 bases; nucleotides not matched to a gene: 3. The CDR3 region is CASRMDRDTEAFF. The CDR3, as DNA: TGTGCCAGCAGAATGGACAGGGACACTGAAGCTTTCTTT.

The chain recombines TRBV11-2 with TRBJ2-1; perhaps TRBD2 as D (5 bases). V was shortened by 0 bases and J by 10 bases, with 31 bases between the two germline ends. Germline CDR1 is SGHAT and CDR2 is FQNNGV. This CDR3 has 20 residues. CDR3 residues: CASSLDRYGLATRGKGEQFF. Here the CDR3 DNA reads TGTGCCAGCAGCTTAGATCGATATGGGTTAGCGACCCGAGGGAAGGGCGAGCAGTTCTTC. The variable domain in full, with the rest retrieved from reference TRBV11-2 and TRBJ2-1, is EAGVAQSPRYKIIEKRQSVAFWCNPISGHATLYWYQQILGQGPKLLIQFQNNGVVDDSQLPKDRFSAERLKGVDSTLKIQPAKLEDSAVYLCASSLDRYGLATRGKGEQFFGPGTRLTVL.

This chain connects TRBV28 to TRBJ1-2; D may be TRBD1 (5 bases). Germline CDR1 is MDHEN and CDR2 is SYDVKM. The CDR3 covers 14 residues. V was shortened by 5 bases and J by 6 bases, with 16 bases between the two germline ends. The CDR3 reads CASSTTAGWDGYTF. The CDR3, as DNA: TGTGCCAGCAGTACTACAGCAGGGTGGGATGGCTACACCTTC.

The chain links TRBV16 to TRBJ1-1, with D tentatively TRBD1 (5 bases). This CDR3 has 16 residues. Germline loops: CDR1 KGHSY, CDR2 FQNENV. Trimming stripped 0 bases from V and 2 bases from J, with 13 bases between. The CDR3 sequence: CASSQSRGAGNTEAFF. The CDR3 DNA is TGTGCCAGCAGCCAATCTCGAGGGGCGGGAAACACTGAAGCTTTCTTT.

The genes are TRBV7-9 and TRBJ2-7; unclear D gene. V lost 8 bases, J lost 4 bases, and 18 bases lay in between. Germline V gives CDR1 SEHNR, CDR2 FQNEAQ (reference sequence). The CDR3 contains 14 residues. The chain's CDR3 is CASQSMRIGYEQYF. The CDR3 nucleotides read TGTGCCAGCCAATCGATGAGGATCGGGTACGAGCAGTACTTC.

The V and J genes are TRBV6-1 and TRBJ1-2, with D maybe TRBD1 (6 bases). The germline V and J ends were trimmed by 5 bases and 4 bases, with 11 bases remaining between them. Germline V gives CDR1 MNHNS, CDR2 SASEGT. The CDR3 is 13 residues long. The CDR3: CASSPRGSYGYTF. Written as DNA, the CDR3 is TGTGCCAGCAGTCCGAGGGGGAGCTATGGCTACACCTTC.

The chain uses TRBV9 and TRBJ2-1; 11 nucleotides line up with TRBD2. V trimming: 0 bases; J trimming: 8 bases; junction bases outside the gene matches: 10. This CDR3 comprises 17 residues. Germline V lookup: CDR1 SGDLS, CDR2 YYNGEE. The CDR3 DNA sequence: TGTGCCAGCAGCGTAGGAGGTAGCGGGAGGGCCAGCGATGAGCAGTTCTTC. Its protein product is CASSVGGSGRASDEQFF.

V is TRBV27 and J is TRBJ1-4; 8 bases are shared with TRBD1. The CDR3 covers 14 residues. V was clipped by 6 bases and J by 8 bases; unmatched bases: 8. Germline-derived CDR1 and CDR2 are MNHEY and SMNVEV (reference sequence). The CDR3 sequence: CASRRQGLREKLFF. CDR3 coding DNA: TGTGCCAGCAGACGACAGGGGTTGCGGGAAAAACTGTTTTTT.

V and J are TRBV13 and TRBJ1-1, with D perhaps TRBD1 (6 bases). Trimming pared 3 bases from V and 0 bases from J, leaving 20 bases between. Germline V gene data show CDR1 as PRHDT and CDR2 as FYEKMQ (reference sequence). This CDR3 has 18 amino acids. CDR3 in amino acids: CASSFSGALGGLNTEAFF. The DNA for the CDR3 is TGTGCCAGCAGCTTTTCGGGGGCCCTGGGGGGGCTGAACACTGAAGCTTTCTTT.